One sample yielded the 10 T cell receptor beta chains listed below, sequenced in a study of breast tumors, draining lymph nodes, adjacent tissues. The lymph nodes were axillary draining lymph nodes from breast cancer patients. TCRdb re-called the multiplex PCR reads through MiXCR, storing one row per CDR3 protein. The data show more than 200,000 distinct CDR3 sequences, about 34% seen once. Input material: axillary lymph node tissue. Receptors originate from a female donor with breast cancer. Some clones in this sample may be carry-over from other donors' samples.

The CDR3 DNA is TGTGCCAGCACCTCCCCGGGACAGTACACTGAAGCTTTCTTT. This sequence encodes CASTSPGQYTEAFF. This sequence joins TRBV12-3 or TRBV12-4 and TRBJ1-1, with TRBD1 matching over 7 bases. V was clipped by 7 bases and J by 3 bases; unmatched bases: 8. The CDR3 sequence is 14 residues long.

J is TRBJ2-3 and V is TRBV29-1; 11 nucleotides match TRBD2. With V trimmed by 6 bases and J by 5 bases, 10 bases remained unmatched. The CDR3 totals 15 residues. Germline assignment: CDR1 SQVTM and CDR2 ANQGSEA. CDR3 loop: CSVGPSGGHGDTQYF. The CDR3 nucleotides read TGCAGCGTGGGCCCTAGCGGGGGGCATGGAGATACGCAGTATTTT.

This clonotype has more than one count but fewer than ten. A much bigger clone sits one base away, suggesting this may be a read error. Lacking the conserved final phenylalanine or tryptophan, this CDR3 likely reflects a read error. J is TRBJ1-2 and V is TRBV20-1; D ambiguous. The CDR3 contains 14 residues. CDR1 and CDR2 from the germline V gene are DFQATT and SNEGSKA (reference sequence). V lost 1 base, J lost 4 bases, and 13 bases lay in between. This CDR3 is CSARAPGSFYGYTY. The CDR3 DNA is TGCAGTGCTAGAGCCCCGGGCTCCTTCTATGGCTACACCTAC.

This clonotype was counted at least ten times. J is TRBJ2-1 and V is TRBV19; D may be TRBD2 (5 bases). The CDR3 length is 16 residues. V lost 5 bases and J 4 bases, leaving 18 bases between the germline ends. Germline V CDR1 and CDR2: LNHDA, SQIVND (reference sequence). CDR3 sequence: CASSLQSGFPYNEQFF. CDR3 bases: TGTGCCAGTAGTCTCCAATCGGGATTCCCTTACAATGAGCAGTTCTTC.

This clonotype was observed many times. The chain combines TRBV30 with TRBJ2-2; no reliable D call. Germline V gene data show CDR1 as GTSNPN and CDR2 as SVGIG (reference sequence). The CDR3 is 12 amino acids. Between the trimmed V and J ends, which lost 4 bases and 0 bases, there was a span of 3 bases. CDR3: CAWMANTGELFF. CDR3 nucleotides: TGTGCCTGGATGGCGAACACCGGGGAGCTGTTTTTT.

This clonotype was picked up many times. With a much larger clone just one base away, this may be a read error. The chain has TRBV2 and TRBJ2-6, with 10 bases identical to TRBD1. Germline CDR1 SNHLY, CDR2 FYNNEI. Trimming removed 7 bases from V and 0 bases from J; junction bases left unmatched: 6. The CDR3 is 17 residues long. CDR3 sequence (DNA): TGTGCCAGCAATGTGACAGGGGGCTACTCTGGGGCCAACGTCCTGACTTTC. Translation gives CASNVTGGYSGANVLTF.

This clonotype was counted a few times. A read error is possible here, since a much larger clone lies one base away. The chain links TRBV7-3 to TRBJ2-1; 7 bases map to TRBD2. The CDR3 is 15 residues long. CDR1 and CDR2 from the germline V gene are SGHTA and FQGTGA. The CDR3 here is CASSLTPLASNEQLF. In nucleotides, the CDR3 is TGTGCCAGCAGCTTAACGCCACTAGCGTCCAATGAGCAGCTCTTC.

Only a few counts were recorded for this clonotype. A read error is possible here, since a much larger clone lies one base away. The genes are TRBV7-2 and TRBJ2-2; TRBD2 is a possible D gene (6 bases). Germline V gives CDR1 SGHTA, CDR2 FQGNSA. The CDR3 length is 15 residues. The CDR3 loop reads CASSFYGRGTEELFF. The CDR3 DNA reads as TGTGCCAGCAGCTTTTACGGGAGAGGTACCGAGGAGCTGTTTTTT.

The table lists this clonotype with many counts. This CDR3 is CATSTRTGELETQYF. The CDR3 bases are TGTGCCACCAGCACTCGGACAGGGGAATTAGAGACCCAGTACTTC. The chain is built from TRBV15 and TRBJ2-5, with 9 bases that match TRBD1. Trimming at V came to 4 bases and at J to 4 bases, leaving 7 bases not matched to a gene. Germline CDR1 LNHNV, CDR2 YYDKDF (reference sequence). The CDR3 has 15 residues. Full variable domain (missing parts from reference TRBV15 and TRBJ2-5): DAMVIQNPRYQVTQFGKPVTLSCSQTLNHNVMYWYQQKSSQAPKLLFHYYDKDFNNEADTPDNFQSRRPNTSFCFLDIRSPGLGDTAMYLCATSTRTGELETQYFGPGTRLLVL.

This clonotype turned up a few times. The rearrangement uses TRBV27 and TRBJ2-7, with 8 nucleotides matching TRBD1. J was trimmed by 0 bases and V by 5 bases; bases with no gene match: 6. Germline-derived CDR1 and CDR2 are MNHEY and SMNVEV (reference sequence). The CDR3 loop spans 15 amino acids. The DNA for the CDR3 is TGTGCCAGCAGTCCCAGGACAGGGAGCTCCTACGAGCAGTACTTC. Translated: CASSPRTGSSYEQYF.